Following are 4 T cell receptor beta chains from one sample sequenced in a study of cytomegalovirus exposure and HLA in healthy donors (dated by TCRdb to 2016 to 2017). The library came from the immunoSEQ multiplex PCR assay. The multiplex PCR relied on a mix of 60 forward primers for TCR Vbeta segments and 13 reverse primers for TCR Jbeta segments. The table comes from immuneACCESS by way of TCRdb, which keeps in-frame sequences with V and J called. Part of the clones is missing from these tables; in studies checked, under half for an unresolved V gene and the rest for unknown reasons. The table for this sample lists 120,000 or so clones; 80% of them were counted only once. The ten biggest clones cover 2% to 3% of the sample. The sequencing input was PBMCs. The receptor source for this set is a man aged 25-40 years in good health and CMV-seronegative.

The chain employs TRBV19 and TRBJ1-2, with 7 bases aligning to TRBD1. The CDR3 loop spans 15 amino acids. The V segment lost 1 base and the J segment 8 bases; nucleotides outside the gene matches: 10. The V gene's germline CDR1 is LNHDA and CDR2 SQIVND (reference sequence). Written as DNA, the CDR3 is TGTGCCAGTAGTATAGTAGGAGGGACAGCTAACGGCTACACCTTC. This sequence encodes CASSIVGGTANGYTF. Full variable domain (outside the CDR3, taken from reference TRBV19 and TRBJ1-2): DGGITQSPKYLFRKEGQNVTLSCEQNLNHDAMYWYRQDPGQGLRLIYYSQIVNDFQKGDIAEGYSVSREKKESFPLTVTSAQKNPTAFYLCASSIVGGTANGYTFGSGTRLTVV.

Remarks on this clone: The junction differs from germline at one of its ends, possibly a read error. The chain couples TRBV5-1 to TRBJ1-2; 10 bases fit TRBD1. The V gene's germline CDR1 is SGHRS and CDR2 YFSETQ. The CDR3 spans 14 residues. Here the CDR3 DNA reads TGCGCCAGCAGCATCCGGACAGGGGGGTTTGACTACCCCTTC. Protein sequence: CASSIRTGGFDYPF.

The chain employs TRBV6-5 and TRBJ2-5, with TRBD2 matching over 7 bases. Per the germline V gene, CDR1 is MNHEY and CDR2 is SVGAGI. This CDR3 is built from 12 residues. V shed 10 bases and J 5 bases; nucleotides not matched to a gene: 7. The CDR3 nucleotides read TGTGCCACCGCAGCGGGGTCGGAGACCCAGTACTTC. Its translation: CATAAGSETQYF.

This clone turned up a few times. The CDR3 DNA reads as TGTGCCAGCAGTTACCAGGCAGCTTCCTACGAGCAGTACTTC. Translated: CASSYQAASYEQYF. The V call is TRBV6-5, the J call TRBJ2-7; no definite D call. The CDR3 loop spans 14 amino acids. V was clipped by 2 bases and J by 1 base, with 9 bases between them. The germline CDR1 and CDR2 sequences are MNHEY and SVGAGI.